This passage covers 17 T cell receptor beta chains from one sample sequenced in a study of T cells after posttransplantation cyclophosphamide. Produced via immunoSEQ multiplex PCR; TCRdb's table is partial and in-frame only. This sample comprises tens of thousands of clones, none seen once only. The specimen was PBMCs. These receptors were collected from a middle-aged man in good health, CMV-negative, and a related stem cell transplant donor.

This clone was seen at least ten times. The chain has TRBV19 and TRBJ2-3, with TRBD2 as a possible D gene (6 bases). Germline CDR1 is LNHDA and CDR2 is SQIVND (reference sequence). V was pared by 5 bases and J by 1 base, with 13 bases between. The CDR3 has 15 residues. The CDR3 coding sequence is TGTGCCAGTAGTCGCCGACTAGTAGGCACAGATACGCAGTATTTT. Translating it yields CASSRRLVGTDTQYF.

In its sample, this clone was seen many times. The chain combines TRBV4-3 with TRBJ2-1; TRBD2 agrees at 14 bases. Germline V gene lookup returns CDR1 LGHNA and CDR2 YSLEER. This CDR3 comprises 17 residues. J gave up 7 bases and V 0 bases, and 5 bases lay outside the gene matches. The CDR3, as DNA: TGCGCCAGCAGCCAAGAATCCGGGACTAGCGGGAGAAATGAGCAGTTCTTC. Residues: CASSQESGTSGRNEQFF.

This clone was observed a handful of times. The chain has TRBV30 and TRBJ2-3; TRBD2 matches 9 bases. There are 15 residues in the CDR3. Germline assignment: CDR1 GTSNPN and CDR2 SVGIG (reference sequence). The CDR3 here is CASRGAREGRDTQYF. The CDR3 DNA is TGTGCATCCAGGGGCGCGCGGGAGGGCCGAGATACGCAGTATTTT. Full variable domain (rest looked up from reference TRBV30 and TRBJ2-3): SQTIHQWPATLVQPVGSPLSLECTVEGTSNPNLYWYRQAAGRGLQLLFYSVGIGQISSEVPQNLSASRPQDRQFILSSKKLLLSDSGFYLCASRGAREGRDTQYFGPGTRLTVL.

In its sample, this clone was seen many times. The J gene is TRBJ1-4, the V gene TRBV6-5; 7 bases are shared with TRBD1. Germline CDR1 reads MNHEY; CDR2 reads SVGAGI. The CDR3 loop spans 15 amino acids. The trim removed 7 bases at V and 8 bases at J, leaving 13 bases unmatched. CDR3 protein: CASTRSPEQGEKLFF. The DNA of the CDR3 is TGTGCCAGCACCCGTAGCCCAGAACAGGGGGAAAAACTGTTTTTT.

This clone occurred many times. The rearrangement links TRBV11-2 to TRBJ2-3; D remains ambiguous. The CDR3 has 13 residues. V lost 4 bases and J 4 bases, leaving 9 bases between the germline ends. From germline, CDR1 is SGHAT and CDR2 FQNNGV. This CDR3 is CASSSSDADTQYF. The CDR3 nucleotides read TGTGCCAGCAGCTCCTCAGATGCAGATACGCAGTATTTT.

This clone has a count of ten or more. The gene calls are TRBV28 and TRBJ2-7, with 8 bases aligning to TRBD2. The CDR3 is 16 amino acids. The V gene end was trimmed by 3 bases and the J gene end by 1 base; junction bases not matched to a gene: 8. Germline V gene lookup returns CDR1 MDHEN and CDR2 SYDVKM. CDR3 DNA: TGTGCCAGCAGTTTTCTCGTAGCGGGGACGTCCTACGAGCAGTACTTC. Amino acids: CASSFLVAGTSYEQYF.

This clone occurred many times. The chain carries TRBV14 and TRBJ1-2; D gene ambiguous. Germline V lookup: CDR1 SGHDN, CDR2 FVKESK. Deletions cut 4 bases from V and 3 bases from J, with 15 bases between. The CDR3 runs to 15 residues. The CDR3 loop reads CASSPPGRAHYGYTF. In DNA, the CDR3 is TGTGCCAGCAGCCCCCCGGGGAGGGCTCACTATGGCTACACCTTC. The full variable domain, completed using reference TRBV14 and TRBJ1-2, is EAGVTQFPSHSVIEKGQTVTLRCDPISGHDNLYWYRRVMGKEIKFLLHFVKESKQDESGMPNNRFLAERTGGTYSTLKVQPAELEDSGVYFCASSPPGRAHYGYTFGSGTRLTVV.

In its sample, this clone was seen many times. This chain links TRBV19 with TRBJ1-1; the D is unclear. Per the germline V gene, CDR1 is LNHDA and CDR2 is SQIVND (reference sequence). The CDR3 length is 12 residues. Trimming removed 11 bases from V and 6 bases from J, with 16 bases in between. DNA of the CDR3: TGTGCCTCAAGCACGGGATTCGCTGAAGCTTTCTTT. Its protein is CASSTGFAEAFF. The entire variable domain, with the rest obtained from reference TRBV19 and TRBJ1-1, is as follows: DGGITQSPKYLFRKEGQNVTLSCEQNLNHDAMYWYRQDPGQGLRLIYYSQIVNDFQKGDIAEGYSVSREKKESFPLTVTSAQKNPTAFYLCASSTGFAEAFFGQGTRLTVV.

This clone has just a few counts. This may be a read error: a much more frequent sequence differs by one nucleotide. The chain uses TRBV11-2 and TRBJ2-1, with 11 bases identical to TRBD2. Looked up from germline, CDR1 is SGHAT and CDR2 is FQNNGV. CDR3 size: 14 residues. CDR3 sequence (DNA): TGTGTCAGCGGCGAGGGACTAGCGGTAAATGAGCAGTTCTTC. Its translation: CVSGEGLAVNEQFF.

There are many counts of this clone. This sequence joins TRBV5-1 and TRBJ2-5; no reliable D call. The germline V gene encodes CDR1 SGHRS and CDR2 YFSETQ. V shed 1 base and J shed 2 bases, with 9 bases lying between them. The CDR3 runs to 14 residues. CDR3 residues: CASSLLQAQETQYF. The CDR3 DNA reads TGCGCCAGCAGCTTGCTGCAGGCGCAAGAGACCCAGTACTTC.

This clone was seen repeatedly, ten times or more. This chain links TRBV28 with TRBJ1-5, with a possible D match to TRBD1 (6 bases). The CDR3 runs to 15 residues. CDR1 MDHEN and CDR2 SYDVKM come from the germline V gene. Trimming cost V 5 bases and J 6 bases, with 17 bases left between them. CDR3 DNA: TGTGCCAGCAGTCCAGCCACAGGGCCCGGTCAGCCCCAGCATTTT. Protein: CASSPATGPGQPQHF.

This clone was counted ten times or more. The chain couples TRBV30 to TRBJ2-1; TRBD2 aligns across 9 bases. The CDR3 sequence is 13 residues long. Germline V gene data show CDR1 as GTSNPN and CDR2 as SVGIG (reference sequence). V was clipped by 3 bases and J by 9 bases; unmatched bases: 6. Here the CDR3 DNA reads TGTGCCTGGAGCATACTAGCGGGCAGTGAGCAGTTCTTC. This codes for CAWSILAGSEQFF.

This clone was found many times. V is TRBV27 and J is TRBJ2-7; 8 bases agree with TRBD2. The CDR3 is 15 amino acids. Germline CDR1 and CDR2: MNHEY and SMNVEV (reference sequence). J lost 5 bases, V lost 1 base, and 7 bases had no gene match. In DNA form, the CDR3 reads TGTGCCAGCAGTTTATTAGCGGGGACATTTGACGAGCAGTACTTC. Translating gives CASSLLAGTFDEQYF.

This clone showed up many times. The rearrangement uses TRBV29-1 and TRBJ2-5, with D maybe TRBD2 (6 bases). There are 12 residues in the CDR3. From germline, CDR1 is SQVTM and CDR2 ANQGSEA. CDR3 protein: CTARRDGETQYF. CDR3 nucleotides: TGCACCGCACGGAGGGATGGAGAGACCCAGTACTTC.

This clone came up many times. The rearrangement joins TRBV19 to TRBJ2-3; no firm D call. CDR1 and CDR2 from the germline V gene are LNHDA and SQIVND (reference sequence). V dropped 5 bases and J dropped 4 bases, with 19 bases sitting between them. CDR3 length: 16 residues. The CDR3 nucleotides read TGTGCCAGTAGTCCCCCAAGTGCGGAGCCGGCAGATACGCAGTATTTT. It translates to CASSPPSAEPADTQYF.

Many counts were recorded for this clone. The chain joins TRBV7-2 to TRBJ2-1; D perhaps matches TRBD1 (5 bases). The CDR3 covers 11 residues. Germline V CDR1 and CDR2: SGHTA, FQGNSA. V lost 7 bases and J lost 10, with 11 bases in between. CDR3 sequence: CASTSRTEQFF. The CDR3 region has the DNA TGTGCCAGCACCTCACGGACAGAGCAGTTCTTC.

This clone was counted many times. This chain connects TRBV7-8 to TRBJ1-5, with D possibly TRBD1 on 6 matching bases. Germline V gives CDR1 SGHVS, CDR2 FQNEAQ. The V and J ends lost 7 bases and 4 bases respectively, with 14 bases between them. This CDR3 is 14 amino acids long. CDR3 protein: CASTVNQGNQPQHF. CDR3 coding DNA: TGTGCCAGCACCGTGAACCAGGGGAATCAGCCCCAGCATTTT.